What follows are 5 T cell receptor beta chains derived from one specimen sequenced in a study of cytomegalovirus exposure and HLA in healthy donors. The primer mix had 60 Vbeta and 13 Jbeta primers. Libraries were prepared by immunoSEQ multiplex PCR; TCRdb keeps only in-frame clonotypes and omits some of them. The data show 150,000 to 200,000 clones, approximately 85% seen once. The sequenced sample was PBMCs. The receptors stem from a man younger than 30 in good health and CMV-seropositive.

The chain combines TRBV27 with TRBJ2-7; 9 bases align to TRBD2. Germline values: CDR1 MNHEY, CDR2 SMNVEV (reference sequence). This CDR3 spans 15 amino acids. With V trimmed by 2 bases and J by 7 bases, 9 bases remained unmatched. CDR3 bases: TGTGCCAGCAGTTTACTAGCGGGGCCTTCGGGGGAGCAGTACTTC. Encoded protein: CASSLLAGPSGEQYF.

The rearrangement joins TRBV5-1 to TRBJ1-1, with a tentative D call TRBD1 (6 bases). Germline V lookup: CDR1 SGHRS, CDR2 YFSETQ. V lost 4 bases and J 0 bases, leaving 19 bases between the germline ends. CDR3 length equals 17 residues. CDR3 in amino acids: CASSPQTGGALNTEAFF. The CDR3 nucleotides are TGCGCCAGCAGCCCCCAGACAGGAGGAGCCTTGAACACTGAAGCTTTCTTT.

The chain uses TRBV5-4 and TRBJ2-5; D is ambiguous. CDR3 size: 13 residues. Germline lookup yields CDR1 SGHNT and CDR2 YYREEE (reference sequence). V was pared by 1 base and J by 7 bases, with 11 bases between. The CDR3 loop reads CASSLNQEGTQYF. For the CDR3, the DNA is TGTGCCAGCAGCTTGAACCAGGAAGGGACCCAGTACTTC.

This clone occurred once. The chain is built from TRBV6-5 and TRBJ2-7; D may be TRBD1 (5 bases). Germline-derived CDR1 and CDR2 are MNHEY and SVGAGI. There are 13 residues in the CDR3. Between the trimmed V and J ends, which lost 5 bases and 3 bases, there was a span of 11 bases. The CDR3 protein is CASSRSRDYEQYF. CDR3 nucleotide sequence: TGTGCCAGCAGTAGATCCAGGGACTACGAGCAGTACTTC.

This clone was detected only once. The chain joins TRBV19 to TRBJ1-2; 9 bases match TRBD1. The CDR3 totals 19 residues. After removal of 2 bases from V and 0 bases from J, the junction contained 13 bases not matched to a gene. Looked up from germline, CDR1 is LNHDA and CDR2 is SQIVND (reference sequence). The CDR3 DNA sequence: TGTGCCAGTAGTATATTTCGCCCCGGGACAGGGACAGCTAACTATGGCTACACCTTC. It is translated as CASSIFRPGTGTANYGYTF.